These 2 T cell receptor beta chains were all obtained from the same sample, sequenced in a study of T cells in localized non-small cell lung cancer. The data were produced by immunoSEQ multiplex PCR, yet TCRdb's version contains in-frame clones alone and is incomplete. The repertoire holds tens of thousands of clones, 84% seen once, with approximately 15% in the top ten. Sequencing used peripheral blood, obtained before any cancer treatment. Every receptor here comes from a female donor older than 55 with stage I lung adenocarcinoma.

The chain uses TRBV2 and TRBJ1-6, with a weak D call TRBD1 (6 bases). Trimming stripped 2 bases from V and 10 bases from J, with 15 bases between. CDR3 length: 15 residues. Germline lookup yields CDR1 SNHLY and CDR2 FYNNEI. CDR3 sequence reads: CASSELAQGNSPLHF. The CDR3 DNA sequence: TGTGCCAGCAGTGAATTGGCACAGGGAAACTCACCCCTCCACTTT.

The chain is built from TRBV6-1 and TRBJ2-3; D uncertain. The CDR3 covers 13 residues. V shed 3 bases and J shed 2 bases, with 6 bases lying between them. Germline values: CDR1 MNHNS, CDR2 SASEGT. The CDR3, as DNA: TGTGCCAGCAGTGAGTTCTACACAGATACGCAGTATTTT. Translation: CASSEFYTDTQYF.